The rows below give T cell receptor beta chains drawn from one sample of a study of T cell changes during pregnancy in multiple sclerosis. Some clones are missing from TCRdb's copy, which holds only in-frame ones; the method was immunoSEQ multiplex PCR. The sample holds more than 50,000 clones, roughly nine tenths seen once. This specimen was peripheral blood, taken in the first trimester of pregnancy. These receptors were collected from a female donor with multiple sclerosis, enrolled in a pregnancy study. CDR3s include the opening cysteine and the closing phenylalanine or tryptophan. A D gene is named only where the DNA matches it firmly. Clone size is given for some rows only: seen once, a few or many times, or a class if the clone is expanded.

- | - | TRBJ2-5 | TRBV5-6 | TGTGCCAGCAGCCTAGGACAGTACCAAGAGACCCAGTACTTC | CASSLGQYQETQYF
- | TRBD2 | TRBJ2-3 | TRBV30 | TGTGCCTGGGGGGGAGGGAGGACCTCGCCGTTGAGCACAGATACGCAGTATTTT | CAWGGGRTSPLSTDTQYF
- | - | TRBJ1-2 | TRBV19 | TGTGCCAGTAGTTTTACATTTGCTCTATCAGGTTACACCTTC | CASSFTFALSGYTF
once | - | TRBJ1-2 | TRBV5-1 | TGCGCCAGCAGCTTGGTCGCGGGGGGGCTCAACGGCTACACCTTC | CASSLVAGGLNGYTF
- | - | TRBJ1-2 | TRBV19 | TGTGCCAGTTTCATGGGCTCTCCCCTTTATGGCTACACCTTC | CASFMGSPLYGYTF
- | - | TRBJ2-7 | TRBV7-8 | TGTGCCAGCAGCTTATTTGGACGGACAGCAACCTACGAGCAGTACTTC | CASSLFGRTATYEQYF
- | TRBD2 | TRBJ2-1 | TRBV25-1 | TGTGCCAGCAGTGAATCGGGGGGGGCCTCCTACAATGAGCAGTTCTTC | CASSESGGASYNEQFF
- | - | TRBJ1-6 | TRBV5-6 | TGTGCCAGCAGCTGGGGAGGGGCGGGGCCAAGTTATTCACCCCTCCACTTT | CASSWGGAGPSYSPLHF
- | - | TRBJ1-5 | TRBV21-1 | TGTGCCAGCGGAGGGAACCATAGCAATCAGCCCCAGCATTTT | CASGGNHSNQPQHF
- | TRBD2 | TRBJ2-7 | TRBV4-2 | TGTGCCAGCAGCCAAGGCACGGGGGGCGGGAGGGCCGGTGAGCAGTACTTC | CASSQGTGGGRAGEQYF
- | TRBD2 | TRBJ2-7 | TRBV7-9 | TGTGCCAGCAGCTTGGAACTAGCGGGGGGCGAGCAGTACTTC | CASSLELAGGEQYF
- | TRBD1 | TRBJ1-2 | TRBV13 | TGTGCCAGCAGCTTTACAGGGGGCGCGAGACGTGGCTACACCTTC | CASSFTGGARRGYTF
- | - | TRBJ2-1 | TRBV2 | TGTGCCAGCAGATCTAGCCCCTCCCTAGATGAGCAGTTCTTC | CASRSSPSLDEQFF
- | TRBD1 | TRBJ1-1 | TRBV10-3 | TGTGCCATCAGACCGTCCCGGGACAGTTACACTGAAGCTTTCTTT | CAIRPSRDSYTEAFF
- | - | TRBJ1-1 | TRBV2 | TGTGCCAGCAGTGATTTGGGCATGTCCCTGAACACTGAAGCTTTCTTT | CASSDLGMSLNTEAFF
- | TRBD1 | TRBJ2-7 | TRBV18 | TGTGCCAGCTCACCAGGGACAGGGTTTTACGAGCAGTACTTC | CASSPGTGFYEQYF
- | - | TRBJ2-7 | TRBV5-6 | TGTGCCAGCAGTCCCTGGGGCTACGACTCCTACGAGCAGTACTTC | CASSPWGYDSYEQYF
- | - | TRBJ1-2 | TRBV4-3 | TGCGCCAGCAGCCAAGGATCGGGGGGGGCCAACTATGGCTACACCTTC | CASSQGSGGANYGYTF
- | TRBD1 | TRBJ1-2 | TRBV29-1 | TGCAGCACTAGACAGGGGAACTATGGCTACACCTTC | CSTRQGNYGYTF
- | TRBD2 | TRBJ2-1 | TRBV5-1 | TGCGCCAGCAGCCCCGGGCAGGGACTAGCGGGTGCAGAGCAGTTCTTC | CASSPGQGLAGAEQFF
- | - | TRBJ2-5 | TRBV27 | TGTGCCAGCAGTGACCTTACAACGACAGGCCTGTCACAAGAGACCCAGTACTTC | CASSDLTTTGLSQETQYF
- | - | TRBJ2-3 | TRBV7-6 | TGTGCCAGCAGCTCCTTAACGGGGGTTGTTCGAGATACGCAGTATTTT | CASSSLTGVVRDTQYF
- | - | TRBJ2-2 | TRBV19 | TGTGCCAGTAGTAAAGGGGCCTTACCAATCGCGAACACCGGGGAGCTGTTTTTT | CASSKGALPIANTGELFF
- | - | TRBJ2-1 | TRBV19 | TGTGCCAGTAGTATCCGGGACTCCTACAATGAGCAGTTCTTC | CASSIRDSYNEQFF
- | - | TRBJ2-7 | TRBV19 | TGTGCCAGTAGTATAAGAGGTTCGGCAAGCTCCTACGAGCAGTACTTC | CASSIRGSASSYEQYF
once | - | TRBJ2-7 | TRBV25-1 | TGTGCCAGCAGTGCGTCTCGGGAGCTTGACGAGCAGTACTTC | CASSASRELDEQYF
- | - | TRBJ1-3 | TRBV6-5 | TGTGCCAGCAGTTACGCGACAGACTCTGGAAACACCATATATTTT | CASSYATDSGNTIYF
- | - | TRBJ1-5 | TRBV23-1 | TGCGCCAGCAGTCACTTACAGCCCTACAATCAGCCCCAGCATTTT | CASSHLQPYNQPQHF
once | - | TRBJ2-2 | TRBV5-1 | TGCGCCAGCAGCCCCAGGGTGGGCACCGGGGAGCTGTTTTTT | CASSPRVGTGELFF
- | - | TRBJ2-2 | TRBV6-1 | TGTGCCAGCAACTGGCAGGACACGAACACCGGGGAGCTGTTTTTT | CASNWQDTNTGELFF
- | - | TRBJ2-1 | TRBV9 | TGTGCCAGCAGCGTTGGGGGGTCCCACAATGAGCAGTTCTTC | CASSVGGSHNEQFF
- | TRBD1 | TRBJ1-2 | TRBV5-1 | TGCGCCAGCAGCTTGAGGACAGGGGAGGACCTCGGGTCCGGCTACACCTTC | CASSLRTGEDLGSGYTF
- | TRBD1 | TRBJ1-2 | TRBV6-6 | TGTGCCAGCAGTGACGGGACAGGGAGGAGTGGCTACACCTTC | CASSDGTGRSGYTF
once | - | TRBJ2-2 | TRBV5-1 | TGCGCCAGCAGCGAAGGACTCGCGAACACCGGGGAGCTGTTTTTT | CASSEGLANTGELFF
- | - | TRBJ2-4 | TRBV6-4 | TGTGCCAGCACCCCAGGGGAGGGGGCCAAAAACATTCAGTACTTC | CASTPGEGAKNIQYF
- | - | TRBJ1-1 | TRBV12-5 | TGTGCTAGTGGTGTCGAGGGAATGGGCACTGAAGCTTTCTTT | CASGVEGMGTEAFF
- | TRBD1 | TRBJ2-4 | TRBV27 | TGTGCCAGCAGTTTGTTGGGGACAGGGGGCGGGGGGAACATTCAGTACTTC | CASSLLGTGGGGNIQYF
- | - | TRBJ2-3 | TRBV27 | TGTGCCAGCAGTCCTTGCAGGCTAGATACGCAGTATTTT | CASSPCRLDTQYF
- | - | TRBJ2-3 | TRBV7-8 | TGTGCCAGCAGCTTATCGTCCGATACGCAGTATTTT | CASSLSSDTQYF
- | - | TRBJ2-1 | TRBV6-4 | TGTGCCAGCAGTGACAGTAGCCACAATGAGCAGTTCTTC | CASSDSSHNEQFF
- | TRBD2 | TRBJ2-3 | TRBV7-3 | TGTGCCAGCAGCCCCCCCCGTGGGGGGGGGTTTAGCACAGATACGCAGTATTTT | CASSPPRGGGFSTDTQYF
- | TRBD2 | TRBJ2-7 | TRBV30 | TGTGCCTGGAGCCGGGGACTAGCGGACTACGAGCAGTACTTC | CAWSRGLADYEQYF
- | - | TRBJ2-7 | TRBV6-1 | TGTGCCAGCAGTGCTTCGAGGGATTACGAGCAGTACTTC | CASSASRDYEQYF
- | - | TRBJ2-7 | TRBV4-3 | TGCGCCAGCAGCCAAGAGTCAGGGGACGAGTACGAGCAGTACTTC | CASSQESGDEYEQYF
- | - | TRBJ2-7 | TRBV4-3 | TGCGCCAGCAGCCAAGAAGGGGCAGGGCCTTACGAGCAGTACTTC | CASSQEGAGPYEQYF
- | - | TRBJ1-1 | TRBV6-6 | TGTGCCAGCAGCCCCCAAGAGGGTGGAGCTTTCTTT | CASSPQEGGAFF
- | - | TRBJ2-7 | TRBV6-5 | TGTGCCAGCAGTTACGACAGAGTCTACGAGCAGTACTTC | CASSYDRVYEQYF
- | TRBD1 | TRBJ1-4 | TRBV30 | TGTGGATTGAGGGGGCTTGGGGAAAAACTGTTTTTT | CGLRGLGEKLFF
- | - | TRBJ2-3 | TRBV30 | TGTGCCTGGAGTAACGCAGGCACTTCTAGCACAGATACGCAGTATTTT | CAWSNAGTSSTDTQYF
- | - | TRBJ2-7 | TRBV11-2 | TGTGCCAGCAGCTTACACAGGTACACCTACGAGCAGTACTTC | CASSLHRYTYEQYF
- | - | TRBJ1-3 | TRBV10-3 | TGTGCCATCAGTGAGTCCTTAAGCATCGGAAACACCATATATTTT | CAISESLSIGNTIYF
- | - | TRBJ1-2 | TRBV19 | TGTGCCAGTAGTACCTCAAGAGGGGGGGCCTATGGCTACACCTTC | CASSTSRGGAYGYTF